The sequence of this TCR beta chain was determined in a study of tumor-infiltrating lymphocytes in primary liver carcinoma. With 500 ng total RNA as template and a constant-region primer, TCR beta cDNA was made. Modified slightly, ARM-PCR produced TCR beta libraries over three nested multiplex PCR rounds. Primers for the first two PCR rounds were TRBV1-TRBV30 forward primers and a C-beta reverse primer (around 10 cycles per round). MiXCR, applied by TCRdb to the multiplex PCR reads, yields one record per CDR3 protein. The sample has some 100,000 distinct CDR3 sequences, 55% to 80% seen once. Between roughly 20 and 31 mg of unsorted bulk tissue served as the source from which RNA and DNA were co-extracted. Chronic HBV infection, which was untreated, was present in the patients. Five discrete regions of every tumor underwent sampling. The CDR3 loop spans 15 amino acids. Germline CDR1 is MNHEY and CDR2 is SVGAGI. Trimming left V 6 bases short and J 1 base short, with 14 bases between.

Study conclusions and caveats: The 250 largest clones made up significantly more of tumor than blood repertoires (p = 0.039).

Regarding this clonotype: Its antigen is unidentified.

The sequence came from an older woman with primary liver carcinoma and hepatitis B virus infection. Sequenced sample: liver tumor tissue from sampling region 2. Stated subset: tumor region T2, inferior pole. The chain employs TRBV6-5 and TRBJ2-3; D may correspond to TRBD1 or TRBD2 (5 bases each). CDR3 sequence (DNA): TGTGCCAGCAGCCTTAATGGGACGGGCACAGATACGCAGTATTTT. It translates to CASSLNGTGTDTQYF.